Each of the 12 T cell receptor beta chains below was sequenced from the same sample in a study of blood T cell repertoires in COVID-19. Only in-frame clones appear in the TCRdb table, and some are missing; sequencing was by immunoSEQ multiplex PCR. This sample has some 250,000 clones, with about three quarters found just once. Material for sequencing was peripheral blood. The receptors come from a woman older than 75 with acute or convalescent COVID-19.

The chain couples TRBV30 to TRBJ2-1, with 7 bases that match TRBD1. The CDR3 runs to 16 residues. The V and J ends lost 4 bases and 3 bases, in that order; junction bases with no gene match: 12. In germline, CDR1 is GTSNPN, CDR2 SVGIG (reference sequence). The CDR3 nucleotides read TGTGCCTGGAAGAGCTTAGGGGGCAGGTTCTACAATGAGCAGTTCTTC. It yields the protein CAWKSLGGRFYNEQFF.

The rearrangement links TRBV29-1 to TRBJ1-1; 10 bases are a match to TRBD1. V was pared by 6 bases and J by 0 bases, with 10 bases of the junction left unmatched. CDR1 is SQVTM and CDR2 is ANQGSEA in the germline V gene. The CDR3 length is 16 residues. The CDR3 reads CSVGGQGGGVNTEAFF. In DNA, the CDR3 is TGCAGCGTCGGTGGACAGGGGGGTGGTGTGAACACTGAAGCTTTCTTT.

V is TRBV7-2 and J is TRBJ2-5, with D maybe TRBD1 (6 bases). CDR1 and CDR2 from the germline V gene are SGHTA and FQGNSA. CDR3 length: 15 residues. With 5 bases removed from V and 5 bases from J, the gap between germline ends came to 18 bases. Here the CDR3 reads CASSIPGTYGETQYF. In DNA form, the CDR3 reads TGTGCCAGCAGCATCCCCGGGACATATGGGGAGACCCAGTACTTC.

The CDR3 DNA follows: TGTGCCAGTAGTATGATCTGGGGGGAGGGCCATAATCAGCCCCAGCATTTT. It translates to CASSMIWGEGHNQPQHF. This chain joins TRBV19 and TRBJ1-5, with a weak D call TRBD1 (5 bases). The CDR3 has 17 residues. V was shortened by 3 bases and J by 4 bases, with 19 bases between the two germline ends. Germline CDR1 LNHDA, CDR2 SQIVND (reference sequence).

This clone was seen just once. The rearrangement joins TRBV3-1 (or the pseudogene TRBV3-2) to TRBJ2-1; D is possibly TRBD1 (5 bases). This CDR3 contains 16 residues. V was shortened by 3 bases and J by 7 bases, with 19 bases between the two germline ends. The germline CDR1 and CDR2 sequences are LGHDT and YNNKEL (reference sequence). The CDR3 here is CASSHLYGREKNEQFF. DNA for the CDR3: TGTGCCAGCAGCCATCTTTACGGCAGGGAAAAGAATGAGCAGTTCTTC.

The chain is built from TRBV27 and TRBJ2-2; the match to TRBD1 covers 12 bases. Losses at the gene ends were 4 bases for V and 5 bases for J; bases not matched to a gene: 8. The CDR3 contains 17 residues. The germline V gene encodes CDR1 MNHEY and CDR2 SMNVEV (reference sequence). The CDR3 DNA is TGTGCCAGCAGTTCATGGGGACAGGGGGCTTTTACCGGGGAGCTGTTTTTT. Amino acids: CASSSWGQGAFTGELFF.

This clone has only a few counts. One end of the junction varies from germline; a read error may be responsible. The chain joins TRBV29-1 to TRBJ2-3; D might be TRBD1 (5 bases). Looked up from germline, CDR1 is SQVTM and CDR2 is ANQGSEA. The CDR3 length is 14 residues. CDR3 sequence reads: CSAEHRQSTDTQYF. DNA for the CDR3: TGCAGCGCTGAACATCGACAGTCAACAGATACGCAGTATTTT.

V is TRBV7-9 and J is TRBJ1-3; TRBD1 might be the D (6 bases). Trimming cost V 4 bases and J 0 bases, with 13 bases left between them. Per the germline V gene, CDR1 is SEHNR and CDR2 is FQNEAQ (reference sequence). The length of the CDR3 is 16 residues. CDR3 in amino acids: CASSYRTESSGNTIYF. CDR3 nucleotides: TGTGCCAGCAGCTACAGGACAGAGAGCTCTGGAAACACCATATATTTT.

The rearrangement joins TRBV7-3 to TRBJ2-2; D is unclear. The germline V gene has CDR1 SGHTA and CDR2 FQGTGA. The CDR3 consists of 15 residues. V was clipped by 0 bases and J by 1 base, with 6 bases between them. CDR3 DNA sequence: TGTGCCAGCAGCTTAACGGGCAAGAACACCGGGGAGCTGTTTTTT. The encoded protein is CASSLTGKNTGELFF.

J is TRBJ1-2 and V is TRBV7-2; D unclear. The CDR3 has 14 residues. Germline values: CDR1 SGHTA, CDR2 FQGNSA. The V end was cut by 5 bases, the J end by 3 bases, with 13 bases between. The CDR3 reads CASSLAEEYYGYTF. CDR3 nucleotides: TGTGCCAGCAGCCTTGCCGAGGAGTACTATGGCTACACCTTC.

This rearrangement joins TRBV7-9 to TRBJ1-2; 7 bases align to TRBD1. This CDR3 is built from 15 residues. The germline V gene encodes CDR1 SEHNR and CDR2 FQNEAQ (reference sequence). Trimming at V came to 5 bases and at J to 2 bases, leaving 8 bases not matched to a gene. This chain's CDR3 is CASSDEGAPNYGYTF. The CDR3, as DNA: TGTGCCAGCAGCGACGAGGGGGCCCCGAACTATGGCTACACCTTC.

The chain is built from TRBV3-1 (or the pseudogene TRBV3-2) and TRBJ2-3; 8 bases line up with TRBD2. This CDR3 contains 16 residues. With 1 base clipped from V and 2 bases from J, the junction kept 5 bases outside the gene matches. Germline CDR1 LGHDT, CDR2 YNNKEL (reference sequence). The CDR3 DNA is TGTGCCAGCAGCCAAGCGGGTAGCGGGGCCACAGATACGCAGTATTTT. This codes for CASSQAGSGATDTQYF.